A single sample gave rise to the 18 T cell receptor beta chains below, sequenced in a study of CD8 T cells in Susac syndrome. Random hexamers were used to reverse transcribe the RNA input (about 0.45 to 1 ug). TCRdb used MiXCR to reprocess the immunoSEQ multiplex PCR reads, holding one entry per CDR3 protein. The repertoire consists of under 300,000 distinct CDR3 sequences, with 90% to 97% occurring once and the leading ten covering under 0.12%. Sequencing was carried out using CD4+ T cells from PBMCs. The receptors stem from a human donor with Susac syndrome.

The V gene is TRBV6-4, the J gene TRBJ2-1, with D possibly being TRBD2 (6 bases). Germline CDR1 reads MRHNA; CDR2 reads SNTAGT. V was cut by 5 bases and J by 9 bases, with 17 bases left in between. This CDR3 contains 14 residues. Written as DNA, the CDR3 is TGTGCCAGCAGTCCCGGAGGGCGGGCGGTTGAGCAGTTCTTC. This translates into CASSPGGRAVEQFF.

The chain employs TRBV25-1 and TRBJ2-7; 7 bases agree with TRBD1. V gave up 4 bases and J gave up 0 bases; unmatched junction bases: 9. The CDR3 is made up of 16 amino acids. Germline loops: CDR1 MGHDK, CDR2 SYGVNS. CDR3 in amino acids: CASSATGARSSYEQYF. CDR3 DNA: TGTGCCAGCAGTGCAACAGGGGCGAGGAGCTCCTACGAGCAGTACTTC.

The rearrangement uses TRBV29-1 and TRBJ2-1, with 8 bases lining up with TRBD2. Germline V gene sequence: CDR1 SQVTM, CDR2 ANQGSEA. With V trimmed by 4 bases and J by 8 bases, 10 bases remained unmatched. The CDR3 length is 14 residues. The DNA for the CDR3 is TGCAGCGTTGGGCTAGCGGGTGCTTGGGATGAGCAGTTCTTC. This sequence encodes CSVGLAGAWDEQFF.

This chain joins TRBV6-5 and TRBJ1-2, with 8 bases lining up with TRBD1. Looked up from germline, CDR1 is MNHEY and CDR2 is SVGAGI. The J segment lost 7 bases and the V segment lost 5 bases, leaving 3 bases of the junction unmatched. The CDR3 is 12 amino acids. As DNA, the CDR3 is TGTGCCAGCAGTCAGACAGGGGCTGGCTACACCTTC. The encoded protein is CASSQTGAGYTF.

V gene TRBV18 combines with J gene TRBJ2-3; D is unresolved. Germline loops: CDR1 KGHSH, CDR2 LQKENI. The length of the CDR3 is 13 residues. Trimming shortened V by 3 bases and J by 5 bases, and 9 bases separated the two germline ends. CDR3 sequence reads: CASSPGVGDTQYF. CDR3 sequence (DNA): TGTGCCAGCTCACCTGGGGTAGGAGATACGCAGTATTTT.

The rearrangement links TRBV30 to TRBJ2-7, with D maybe TRBD2 (5 bases). CDR1 and CDR2 (germline): GTSNPN, SVGIG (reference sequence). V was pared by 2 bases and J by 1 base, with 6 bases between. The CDR3 length is 12 residues. The CDR3 DNA reads TGTGCCTGGAGTCCGGGGTCCTACGAGCAGTACTTC. This gives the protein CAWSPGSYEQYF.

V and J are TRBV18 and TRBJ2-3; no reliable D call. The V end was cut by 5 bases, the J end by 2 bases, with 2 bases between. Germline loops: CDR1 KGHSH, CDR2 LQKENI. The CDR3 runs to 11 residues. CDR3 sequence: CASSATDTQYF. In DNA, the CDR3 is TGTGCCAGCTCAGCCACAGATACGCAGTATTTT.

This chain links TRBV28 with TRBJ2-6; no clear D gene. The germline V and J ends were trimmed by 4 bases and 0 bases, with 7 bases remaining between them. Germline V gene data show CDR1 as MDHEN and CDR2 as SYDVKM. The CDR3 has 15 residues. CDR3 in amino acids: CASSWPYSGANVLTF. The CDR3 bases are TGTGCCAGCAGTTGGCCTTACTCTGGGGCCAACGTCCTGACTTTC.

This clonotype occurred once. The chain combines TRBV29-1 with TRBJ2-5, with a weak D call TRBD2 (6 bases). This CDR3 spans 16 amino acids. Germline V gives CDR1 SQVTM, CDR2 ANQGSEA. Trimming took off 7 bases at V and 5 bases at J, with 26 bases between the two ends. CDR3 region: CSAATETAMAGETQYF. The CDR3 coding sequence is TGCAGCGCCGCAACGGAGACCGCGATGGCGGGGGAGACCCAGTACTTC.

V and J are TRBV20-1 and TRBJ2-7; D may be TRBD1 (6 bases). The CDR3 loop spans 13 amino acids. V shed 1 base and J shed 3 bases, with 10 bases lying between them. Per germline, CDR1 DFQATT and CDR2 SNEGSKA (reference sequence). In DNA, the CDR3 is TGCAGTGCTAGAGTCCAGGGGCTCTACGAGCAGTACTTC. It codes for CSARVQGLYEQYF.

The chain has TRBV30 and TRBJ2-3; D not certain. Trimming took 3 bases from V and 8 from J, leaving 6 bases between them. This CDR3 has 10 residues. From germline, CDR1 is GTSNPN and CDR2 SVGIG (reference sequence). The CDR3 sequence is CAWRGGTQYF. For the CDR3, the DNA is TGTGCCTGGAGGGGCGGTACGCAGTATTTT.

This chain connects TRBV9 to TRBJ2-1; tentative D call: TRBD1 (5 bases). Trimming removed 7 bases at V and 2 bases at J, with 16 bases between. The germline V gene has CDR1 SGDLS and CDR2 YYNGEE. The CDR3 extends over 15 amino acids. The DNA for the CDR3 is TGTGCCAGCGCTCCCTTAGGGGAACCCTACAATGAGCAGTTCTTC. Protein: CASAPLGEPYNEQFF. Supplemented by reference TRBV9 and TRBJ2-1, the full variable domain reads DSGVTQTPKHLITATGQRVTLRCSPRSGDLSVYWYQQSLDQGLQFLIQYYNGEERAKGNILERFSAQQFPDLHSELNLSSLELGDSALYFCASAPLGEPYNEQFFGPGTRLTVL.

V gene TRBV25-1 combines with J gene TRBJ2-1, with D perhaps matching TRBD2 (6 bases). This CDR3 region has 13 residues. From germline, CDR1 is MGHDK and CDR2 SYGVNS. V was cut by 10 bases and J by 1 base, with 11 bases left in between. This CDR3 reads CATAGSSYNEQFF. Here the CDR3 DNA reads TGTGCCACCGCGGGGTCTTCCTACAATGAGCAGTTCTTC.

V usage is TRBV6-1 and J usage is TRBJ2-3; D gene ambiguous. This CDR3 is built from 16 residues. V lost 6 bases and J lost 1, with 17 bases in between. Germline CDR1 reads MNHNS; CDR2 reads SASEGT. CDR3 loop: CASRRSTGLGTDTQYF. Written as DNA, the CDR3 is TGTGCCAGCAGACGTAGCACCGGGTTGGGCACAGATACGCAGTATTTT.

This clonotype was seen a few times. This chain links TRBV12-3 or TRBV12-4 with TRBJ2-5, with D tentatively TRBD2 (5 bases). V lost 6 bases, J lost 5 bases, and 16 bases lay in between. The CDR3 has 14 amino acids. The CDR3 sequence: CASSPGRRGETQYF. DNA for the CDR3: TGTGCCAGCAGCCCTGGAAGGAGAGGGGAGACCCAGTACTTC.

The chain couples TRBV15 to TRBJ2-4; tentatively, D is TRBD2 (5 bases). Germline V gives CDR1 LNHNV, CDR2 YYDKDF (reference sequence). The CDR3 totals 13 residues. V was cut by 1 base and J by 6 bases, with 7 bases left in between. The CDR3 here is CATSRGGINIQYF. In DNA form, the CDR3 reads TGTGCCACCAGCAGAGGAGGGATAAACATTCAGTACTTC.

This clonotype occurred once. The rearrangement joins TRBV28 to TRBJ2-6; unclear D gene. CDR3 size: 17 residues. V lost 5 bases and J lost 0, with 14 bases in between. Per the germline V gene, CDR1 is MDHEN and CDR2 is SYDVKM. CDR3 bases: TGTGCCAGCAGTCCCGACCTCATTAGCTCTGGGGCCAACGTCCTGACTTTC. Protein sequence: CASSPDLISSGANVLTF.

This chain connects TRBV7-2 to TRBJ2-7; 9 nucleotides match TRBD1. The germline CDR1 and CDR2 sequences are SGHTA and FQGNSA. The CDR3 is made up of 18 amino acids. Trimming took 1 base from V and 1 from J; bases not matched to a gene: 11. The CDR3 nucleotides read TGTGCCAGCAGCTTAGTCCGGGTCGCAGGGACAGGGTCCTACGAGCAGTACTTC. This gives the protein CASSLVRVAGTGSYEQYF.